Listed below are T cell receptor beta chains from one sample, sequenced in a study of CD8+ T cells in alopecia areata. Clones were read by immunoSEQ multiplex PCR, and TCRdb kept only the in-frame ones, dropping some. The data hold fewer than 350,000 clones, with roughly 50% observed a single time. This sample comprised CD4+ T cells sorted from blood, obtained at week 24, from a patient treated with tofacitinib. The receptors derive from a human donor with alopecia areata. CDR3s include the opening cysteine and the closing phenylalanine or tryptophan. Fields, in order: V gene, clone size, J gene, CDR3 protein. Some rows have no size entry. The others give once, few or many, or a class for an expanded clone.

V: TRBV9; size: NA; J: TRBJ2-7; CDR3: CASSVAAAGAAYEQYF
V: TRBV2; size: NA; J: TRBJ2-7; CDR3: CASTLLALLSSEQYF
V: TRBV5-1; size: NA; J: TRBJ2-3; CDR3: CASSRFSGQVGDTQYF
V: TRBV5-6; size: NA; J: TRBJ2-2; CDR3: CASTHGGGGTGELFF
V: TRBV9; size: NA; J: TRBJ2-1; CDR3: CASSVSQGLYNEQFF
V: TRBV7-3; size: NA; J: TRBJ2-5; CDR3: CASSFSGFRETQYF
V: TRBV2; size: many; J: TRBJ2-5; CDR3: CASESRTRQETQYF
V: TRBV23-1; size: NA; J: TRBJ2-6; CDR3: CASSQSESGLGANVLTF
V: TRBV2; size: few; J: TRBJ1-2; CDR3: CASSAGANYGYTF
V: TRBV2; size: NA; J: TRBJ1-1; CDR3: CASSTGQRMNTEAFF
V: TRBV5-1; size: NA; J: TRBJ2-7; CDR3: CASSIEDRVHDEQYF